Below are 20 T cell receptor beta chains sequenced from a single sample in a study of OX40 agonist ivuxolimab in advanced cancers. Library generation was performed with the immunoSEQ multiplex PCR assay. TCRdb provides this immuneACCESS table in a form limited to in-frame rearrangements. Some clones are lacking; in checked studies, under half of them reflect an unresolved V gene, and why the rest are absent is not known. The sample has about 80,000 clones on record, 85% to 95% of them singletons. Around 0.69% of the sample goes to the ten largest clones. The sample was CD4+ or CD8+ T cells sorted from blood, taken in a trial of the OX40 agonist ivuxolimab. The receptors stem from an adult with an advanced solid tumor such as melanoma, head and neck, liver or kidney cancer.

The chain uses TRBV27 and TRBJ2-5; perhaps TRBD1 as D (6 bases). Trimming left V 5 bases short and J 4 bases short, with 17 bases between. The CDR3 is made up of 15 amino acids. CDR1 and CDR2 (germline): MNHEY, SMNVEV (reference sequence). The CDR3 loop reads CASSVSGHLLETQYF. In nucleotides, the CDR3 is TGTGCCAGCAGTGTCTCGGGACACTTACTAGAGACCCAGTACTTC.

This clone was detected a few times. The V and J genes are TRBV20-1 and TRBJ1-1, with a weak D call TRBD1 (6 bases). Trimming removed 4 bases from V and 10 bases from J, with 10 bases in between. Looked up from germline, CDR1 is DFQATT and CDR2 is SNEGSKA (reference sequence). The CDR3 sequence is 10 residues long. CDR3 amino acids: CSAIQGRAFF. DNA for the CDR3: TGCAGTGCTATACAGGGTAGAGCTTTCTTT.

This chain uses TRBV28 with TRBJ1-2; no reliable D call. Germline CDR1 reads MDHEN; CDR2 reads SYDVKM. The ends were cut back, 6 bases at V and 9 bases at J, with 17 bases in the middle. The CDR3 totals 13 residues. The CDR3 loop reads CASRVSGAVRYTF. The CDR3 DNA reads TGTGCCAGCAGAGTTTCAGGAGCCGTTCGCTACACCTTC.

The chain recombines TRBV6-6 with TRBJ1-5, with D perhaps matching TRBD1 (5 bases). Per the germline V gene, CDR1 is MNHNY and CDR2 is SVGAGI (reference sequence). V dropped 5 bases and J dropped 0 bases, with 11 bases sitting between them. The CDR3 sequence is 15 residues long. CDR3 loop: CASSRTLNSNQPQHF. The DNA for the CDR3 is TGTGCCAGCAGTCGGACACTTAATAGCAATCAGCCCCAGCATTTT.

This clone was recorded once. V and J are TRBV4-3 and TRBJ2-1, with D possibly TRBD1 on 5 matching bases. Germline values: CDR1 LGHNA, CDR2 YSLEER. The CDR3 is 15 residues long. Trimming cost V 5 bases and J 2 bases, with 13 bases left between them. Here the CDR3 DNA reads TGCGCCAGCAGCTTACAGGTCAACCCCTACAATGAGCAGTTCTTC. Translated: CASSLQVNPYNEQFF.

The CDR3 DNA follows: TGTGCCAGCAGCTTAGAGACAGGGATGAACACCGGGGAGCTGTTTTTT. It yields the protein CASSLETGMNTGELFF. The V gene is TRBV7-8, the J gene TRBJ2-2; 7 nucleotides line up with TRBD1. Germline-derived CDR1 and CDR2 are SGHVS and FQNEAQ. Trimming took 1 base from V and 1 from J; bases not matched to a gene: 3. CDR3 length: 16 residues.

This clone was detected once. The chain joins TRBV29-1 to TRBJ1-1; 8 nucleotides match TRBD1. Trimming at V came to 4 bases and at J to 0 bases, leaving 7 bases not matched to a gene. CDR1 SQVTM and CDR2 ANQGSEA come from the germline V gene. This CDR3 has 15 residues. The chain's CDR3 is CSVVARTGLNTEAFF. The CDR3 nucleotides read TGCAGCGTTGTTGCGAGGACAGGGTTGAACACTGAAGCTTTCTTT.

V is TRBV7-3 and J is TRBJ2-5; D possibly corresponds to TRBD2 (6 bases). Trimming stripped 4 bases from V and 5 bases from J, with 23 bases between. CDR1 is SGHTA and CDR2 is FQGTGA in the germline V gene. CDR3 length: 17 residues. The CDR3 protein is CASSSSGGLAGLETQYF. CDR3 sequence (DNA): TGTGCCAGCAGCTCGTCTGGGGGGTTGGCGGGACTGGAGACCCAGTACTTC.

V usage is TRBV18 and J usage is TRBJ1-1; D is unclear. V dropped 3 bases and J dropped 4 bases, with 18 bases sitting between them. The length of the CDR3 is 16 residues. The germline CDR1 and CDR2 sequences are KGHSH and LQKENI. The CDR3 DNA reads TGTGCCAGCTCACCTGACGCCCCCGGGTGGGGCACTGAAGCTTTCTTT. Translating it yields CASSPDAPGWGTEAFF. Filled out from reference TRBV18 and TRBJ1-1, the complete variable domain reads NAGVMQNPRHLVRRRGQEARLRCSPMKGHSHVYWYRQLPEEGLKFMVYLQKENIIDESGMPKERFSAEFPKEGPSILRIQQVVRGDSAAYFCASSPDAPGWGTEAFFGQGTRLTVV.

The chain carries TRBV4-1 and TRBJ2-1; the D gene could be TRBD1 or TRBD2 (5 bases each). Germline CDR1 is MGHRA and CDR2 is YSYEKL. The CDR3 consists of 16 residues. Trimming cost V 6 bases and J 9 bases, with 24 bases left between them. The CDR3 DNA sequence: TGCGCCAGCAGTCATCAGGGACGACGGCATTCGGGTGAGCAGTTCTTC. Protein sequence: CASSHQGRRHSGEQFF.

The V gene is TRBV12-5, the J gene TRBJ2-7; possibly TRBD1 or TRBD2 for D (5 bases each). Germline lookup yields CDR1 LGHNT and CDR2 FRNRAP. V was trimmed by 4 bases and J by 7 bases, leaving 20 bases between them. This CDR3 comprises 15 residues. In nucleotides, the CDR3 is TGTGCTAGTGGTTCAGACCGGGACGGACGTTGGGAGCAGTACTTC. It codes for CASGSDRDGRWEQYF.

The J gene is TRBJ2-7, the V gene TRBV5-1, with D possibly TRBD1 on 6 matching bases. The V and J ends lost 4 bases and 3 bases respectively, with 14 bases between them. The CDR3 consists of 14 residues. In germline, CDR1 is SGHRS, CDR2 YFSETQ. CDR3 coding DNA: TGCGCCAGCAGCCCAGTGACAGGAGGCTACGAGCAGTACTTC. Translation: CASSPVTGGYEQYF. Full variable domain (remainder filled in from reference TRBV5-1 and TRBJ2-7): KAGVTQTPRYLIKTRGQQVTLSCSPISGHRSVSWYQQTPGQGLQFLFEYFSETQRNKGNFPGRFSGRQFSNSRSEMNVSTLELGDSALYLCASSPVTGGYEQYFGPGTRLTVT.

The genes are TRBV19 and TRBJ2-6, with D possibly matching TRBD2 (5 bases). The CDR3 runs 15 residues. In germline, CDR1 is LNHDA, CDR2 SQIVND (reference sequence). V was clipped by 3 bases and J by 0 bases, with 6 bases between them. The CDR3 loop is CASSIRDSGANVLTF. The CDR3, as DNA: TGTGCCAGTAGTATCCGGGACTCTGGGGCCAACGTCCTGACTTTC.

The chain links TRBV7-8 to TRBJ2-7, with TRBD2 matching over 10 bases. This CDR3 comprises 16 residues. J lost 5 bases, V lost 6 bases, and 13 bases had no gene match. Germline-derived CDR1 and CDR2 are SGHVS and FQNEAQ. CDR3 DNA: TGTGCCAGCAGTCGCGGGGAAGCGGGAGGGCAGAACGAGCAGTACTTC. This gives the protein CASSRGEAGGQNEQYF.

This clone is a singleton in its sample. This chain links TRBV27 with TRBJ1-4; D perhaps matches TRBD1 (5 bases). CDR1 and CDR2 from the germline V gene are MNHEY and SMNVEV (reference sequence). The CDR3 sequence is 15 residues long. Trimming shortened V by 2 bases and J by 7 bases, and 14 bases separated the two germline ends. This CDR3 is CASSLRGELGEKLFF. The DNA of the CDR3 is TGTGCCAGCAGTTTACGGGGGGAGCTGGGTGAAAAACTGTTTTTT.

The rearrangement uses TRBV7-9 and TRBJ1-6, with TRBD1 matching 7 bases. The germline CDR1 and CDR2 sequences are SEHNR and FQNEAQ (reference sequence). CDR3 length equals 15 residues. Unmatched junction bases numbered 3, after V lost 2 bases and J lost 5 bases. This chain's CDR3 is CASSLQGVNNSPLHF. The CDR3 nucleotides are TGTGCCAGCAGCTTACAGGGGGTAAATAATTCACCCCTCCACTTT. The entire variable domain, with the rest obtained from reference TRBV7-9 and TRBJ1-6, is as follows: DTGVSQNPRHKITKRGQNVTFRCDPISEHNRLYWYRQTLGQGPEFLTYFQNEAQLEKSRLLSDRFSAERPKGSFSTLEIQRTEQGDSAMYLCASSLQGVNNSPLHFGNGTRLTVT.

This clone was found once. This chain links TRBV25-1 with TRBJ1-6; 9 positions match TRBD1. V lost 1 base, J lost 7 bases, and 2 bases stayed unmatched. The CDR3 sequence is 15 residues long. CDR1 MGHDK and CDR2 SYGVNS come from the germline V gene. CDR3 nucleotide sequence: TGTGCCAGCAGTGAATTGGGGACAGGGAATTCACCCCTCCACTTT. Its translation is CASSELGTGNSPLHF.

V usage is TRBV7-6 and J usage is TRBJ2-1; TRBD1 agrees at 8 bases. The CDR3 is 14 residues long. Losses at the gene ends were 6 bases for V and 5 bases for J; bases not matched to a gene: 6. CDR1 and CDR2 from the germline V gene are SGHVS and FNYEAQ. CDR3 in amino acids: CASSSRTGNNEQFF. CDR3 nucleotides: TGTGCCAGCAGTTCAAGGACAGGGAACAATGAGCAGTTCTTC.

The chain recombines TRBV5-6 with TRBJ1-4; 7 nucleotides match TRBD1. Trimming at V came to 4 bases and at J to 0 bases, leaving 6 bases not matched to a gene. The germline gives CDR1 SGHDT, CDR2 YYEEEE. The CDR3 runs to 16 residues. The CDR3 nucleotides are TGTGCCAGCAGCGACTACAGGGGCACAACTAATGAAAAACTGTTTTTT. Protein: CASSDYRGTTNEKLFF.

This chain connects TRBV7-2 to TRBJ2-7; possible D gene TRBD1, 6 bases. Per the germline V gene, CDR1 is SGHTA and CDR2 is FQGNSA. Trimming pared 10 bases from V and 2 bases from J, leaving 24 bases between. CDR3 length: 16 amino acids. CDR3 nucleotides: TGTGCCACTACAACGGGACACATCCAGTTCCCCTACGAGCAGTACTTC. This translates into CATTTGHIQFPYEQYF.